The 26 T cell receptor beta chains in this list originate from one sample, sequenced in a study of shared clonotypes between healthy human individuals. Method: immunoSEQ multiplex PCR; TCRdb's copy keeps in-frame clones and lacks some. The sample lists about 300,000 clones, around two thirds occurring once. Input material: memory CD4+ T cells sorted from blood. The subset here: CD45RA-negative fraction. The receptors here all came from a man younger than 40 in good health.

Points on this clone: Additional DNA sequences in this sample encode the identical CDR3. V usage is TRBV2 and J usage is TRBJ2-7; possibly TRBD1 for D (6 bases). CDR1 and CDR2 (germline): SNHLY, FYNNEI. This CDR3 comprises 14 residues. V dropped 7 bases and J dropped 7 bases, with 20 bases sitting between them. The CDR3 DNA is TGTGCCAGCAAGGAACAGGGACCTACGGGGGAGCAGTACTTC. This codes for CASKEQGPTGEQYF. Full variable domain (outside the CDR3, taken from reference TRBV2 and TRBJ2-7): EPEVTQTPSHQVTQMGQEVILRCVPISNHLYFYWYRQILGQKVEFLVSFYNNEISEKSEIFDDQFSVERPDGSNFTLKIRSTKLEDSAMYFCASKEQGPTGEQYFGPGTRLTVT.

V and J are TRBV10-1 and TRBJ2-7; weak D call: TRBD1 (6 bases). The CDR3 contains 12 residues. The germline CDR1 and CDR2 sequences are WNHNN and SYGVQD (reference sequence). Trimming shortened V by 5 bases and J by 8 bases, and 13 bases separated the two germline ends. DNA for the CDR3: TGCGCCAGCAGTCAAGGGGGACCGCAGCAGTACTTC. Protein: CASSQGGPQQYF.

V gene TRBV5-1 combines with J gene TRBJ1-2; no clear D. The CDR3 is 14 amino acids. V shed 4 bases and J shed 4 bases, with 14 bases lying between them. Per the germline V gene, CDR1 is SGHRS and CDR2 is YFSETQ. The CDR3 bases are TGCGCCAGCAGCCCCGGAGGCAGCGTCTATGGCTACACCTTC. It encodes CASSPGGSVYGYTF. Based on the CDR3 plus reference TRBV5-1 and TRBJ1-2, the full variable domain is KAGVTQTPRYLIKTRGQQVTLSCSPISGHRSVSWYQQTPGQGLQFLFEYFSETQRNKGNFPGRFSGRQFSNSRSEMNVSTLELGDSALYLCASSPGGSVYGYTFGSGTRLTVV.

V and J are TRBV5-1 and TRBJ2-1; weak D call: TRBD1 (5 bases). The ends were cut back, 1 base at V and 3 bases at J, with 11 bases in the middle. CDR1 is SGHRS, CDR2 YFSETQ, per germline. This CDR3 region has 15 residues. The CDR3 sequence is CASSLIQGYYNEQFF. CDR3 nucleotide sequence: TGCGCCAGCAGCTTGATTCAGGGTTACTACAATGAGCAGTTCTTC.

The chain employs TRBV9 and TRBJ2-1; 7 bases agree with TRBD2. V gave up 3 bases and J gave up 9 bases; unmatched junction bases: 21. Germline CDR1 reads SGDLS; CDR2 reads YYNGEE. CDR3 length equals 18 residues. This CDR3 reads CASSEVGASGTYGGEQFF. CDR3 nucleotide sequence: TGTGCCAGCAGCGAAGTAGGGGCTAGCGGCACCTACGGAGGTGAGCAGTTCTTC.

The V gene is TRBV14, the J gene TRBJ2-7, with D unresolved. The V gene lost 0 bases and the J gene lost 6 bases, with 12 bases spanning the gap. Germline V gene data show CDR1 as SGHDN and CDR2 as FVKESK. The CDR3 spans 14 residues. CDR3: CASSQDTRPGEQYF. The CDR3 coding sequence is TGTGCCAGCAGCCAAGATACCCGCCCGGGCGAGCAGTACTTC.

The chain couples TRBV7-9 to TRBJ2-2; no definite D call. The CDR3 covers 14 residues. Per the germline V gene, CDR1 is SEHNR and CDR2 is FQNEAQ (reference sequence). The V and J ends lost 1 base and 5 bases respectively, with 8 bases between them. The CDR3: CASSLGAETGELFF. Written as DNA, the CDR3 is TGTGCCAGCAGCTTAGGGGCTGAAACCGGGGAGCTGTTTTTT.

The gene calls are TRBV5-1 and TRBJ1-5; D uncertain. The CDR3 is made up of 15 amino acids. CDR1 is SGHRS and CDR2 is YFSETQ in the germline V gene. Between the trimmed V and J ends, which lost 1 base and 0 bases, there was a span of 8 bases. CDR3 protein: CASSLQPDSNQPQHF. The CDR3 DNA follows: TGCGCCAGCAGCTTGCAGCCTGATAGCAATCAGCCCCAGCATTTT.

The chain recombines TRBV14 with TRBJ2-2; D is possibly TRBD2 (5 bases). The length of the CDR3 is 17 residues. Germline V gives CDR1 SGHDN, CDR2 FVKESK. Trimming removed 1 base from V and 5 bases from J, with 17 bases in between. The CDR3 DNA reads as TGTGCCAGCAGCCAAGCCGGCGGACTGGCTCTAACCGGGGAGCTGTTTTTT. This gives the protein CASSQAGGLALTGELFF.

Only a few counts were recorded for this clone. The V and J genes are TRBV19 and TRBJ2-3, with 7 bases lining up with TRBD1. The germline V gene has CDR1 LNHDA and CDR2 SQIVND (reference sequence). V dropped 10 bases and J dropped 4; count of bases not matched to a gene: 8. The CDR3 extends over 13 amino acids. CDR3 residues: CATLRQGSDTQYF. In DNA form, the CDR3 reads TGTGCCACCCTAAGACAGGGTTCAGATACGCAGTATTTT.

This clone was seen just once. The V call is TRBV29-1, the J call TRBJ1-2; the D gene is possibly TRBD1 (5 bases). This CDR3 comprises 12 residues. V was pared by 4 bases and J by 3 bases, with 9 bases between. CDR1 is SQVTM and CDR2 is ANQGSEA in the germline V gene. The CDR3, as DNA: TGCAGCGTTGGAGACAGCCACTATGGCTACACCTTC. Encoded protein: CSVGDSHYGYTF.

The V call is TRBV5-1, the J call TRBJ2-1; possible D gene TRBD2, 5 bases. Germline CDR1 is SGHRS and CDR2 is YFSETQ. V was cut by 1 base and J by 8 bases, with 19 bases left in between. There are 16 residues in the CDR3. The CDR3 here is CASSLSRGAKADEQFF. CDR3 nucleotide sequence: TGCGCCAGCAGCTTGTCCCGGGGTGCAAAAGCGGATGAGCAGTTCTTC.

This clone has just a few counts. The CDR3 DNA reads as TGTGCCAGCACTTCGGGACAGAACTATCAAGAGACCCAGTACTTC. As protein: CASTSGQNYQETQYF. This chain uses TRBV28 with TRBJ2-5; 7 nucleotides match TRBD1. CDR1 is MDHEN and CDR2 is SYDVKM in the germline V gene. The trim removed 7 bases at V and 2 bases at J, leaving 10 bases unmatched. The CDR3 is 15 residues long.

The V and J genes are TRBV11-2 and TRBJ2-3, with a weak D call TRBD2 (5 bases). CDR3 size: 13 residues. Germline CDR1 reads SGHAT; CDR2 reads FQNNGV. Trimming removed 5 bases from V and 3 bases from J, with 9 bases in between. The CDR3 DNA reads TGTGCCAGCAGCCCCCGCGGGACAGATACGCAGTATTTT. Its translation: CASSPRGTDTQYF.

This rearrangement joins TRBV28 to TRBJ1-5; a possible D gene is TRBD1 (5 bases). This CDR3 has 17 residues. V was trimmed by 2 bases and J by 2 bases, leaving 16 bases between them. CDR1 is MDHEN, CDR2 SYDVKM, per germline. The CDR3 here is CASSLSRGVAGNQPQHF. For the CDR3, the DNA is TGTGCCAGCAGTTTAAGTCGGGGGGTTGCGGGCAATCAGCCCCAGCATTTT.

The genes are TRBV13 and TRBJ2-3, with D unclear. Germline V gene sequence: CDR1 PRHDT, CDR2 FYEKMQ (reference sequence). The CDR3 has 14 amino acids. Between the trimmed V and J ends, which lost 2 bases and 3 bases, there was a span of 9 bases. DNA for the CDR3: TGTGCCAGCAGCTTATATCCCGCAACAGATACGCAGTATTTT. It yields the protein CASSLYPATDTQYF.

This clone showed up many times. DNA of the CDR3: TGTGCCAGCAGCCCATACGACGGGTCAGCCTACGAGCAGTACTTC. It specifies CASSPYDGSAYEQYF. This chain joins TRBV7-2 and TRBJ2-7; no clear D gene. The CDR3 runs to 15 residues. Germline values: CDR1 SGHTA, CDR2 FQGNSA. V gave up 5 bases and J gave up 2 bases, with 16 bases separating them. Filled out from reference TRBV7-2 and TRBJ2-7, the complete variable domain reads GAGVSQSPSNKVTEKGKDVELRCDPISGHTALYWYRQSLGQGLEFLIYFQGNSAPDKSGLPSDRFSAERTGGSVSTLTIQRTQQEDSAVYLCASSPYDGSAYEQYFGPGTRLTVT.

This clone has more than one count but fewer than ten. The chain uses TRBV29-1 and TRBJ2-5; unclear D gene. The V end was cut by 0 bases, the J end by 5 bases, with 16 bases between. The CDR3 loop spans 15 amino acids. The germline V gene has CDR1 SQVTM and CDR2 ANQGSEA. The CDR3, as DNA: TGCAGCGTTGAAGATCGTCACAGTTCGTCGGAGACCCAGTACTTC. This gives the protein CSVEDRHSSSETQYF.

The genes are TRBV29-1 and TRBJ2-5; D gene unclear. The CDR3 has 13 residues. V was shortened by 3 bases and J by 1 base, with 9 bases between the two germline ends. Germline CDR1 SQVTM, CDR2 ANQGSEA. The CDR3 sequence: CSVEFLSQETQYF. CDR3 coding DNA: TGCAGCGTTGAGTTTCTCAGCCAAGAGACCCAGTACTTC.

The sample holds a few counts of this clone. Different DNA sequences within this sample yield the same CDR3. The chain uses TRBV28 and TRBJ2-7; D call uncertain. Trimming removed 5 bases at V and 2 bases at J, with 4 bases between. CDR1 and CDR2 from the germline V gene are MDHEN and SYDVKM. This CDR3 contains 11 residues. The CDR3 bases are TGTGCCAGCAGTCGGGCCTACGAGCAGTACTTC. Its protein is CASSRAYEQYF.

This chain connects TRBV2 to TRBJ2-7; D perhaps matches TRBD2 (6 bases). V was clipped by 3 bases and J by 9 bases, with 6 bases between them. CDR1 and CDR2 (germline): SNHLY, FYNNEI. The CDR3 is 10 residues long. The CDR3 region has the DNA TGTGCCAGCAGTGAGGGGGGGCAGTACTTC. It translates to CASSEGGQYF.

The gene calls are TRBV6-6 and TRBJ2-7; 7 positions agree with TRBD1. Germline values: CDR1 MNHNY, CDR2 SVGAGI (reference sequence). The junction had 7 bases not matched to a gene; V was cut back by 2 bases and J by 6 bases. The CDR3 runs 14 residues. CDR3 DNA: TGTGCCAGCAGTTACACCCCGGGACAGCCCGAGCAGTACTTC. Its protein is CASSYTPGQPEQYF.

This clone was counted between two and nine times. The CDR3 reads CASSLMGADSGNTIYF. DNA of the CDR3: TGTGCCAGCAGCTTAATGGGGGCCGACTCTGGAAACACCATATATTTT. The V gene is TRBV7-9, the J gene TRBJ1-3; a possible D gene is TRBD1 (6 bases). CDR1 is SEHNR and CDR2 is FQNEAQ in the germline V gene (reference sequence). Trimming took 2 bases from V and 0 from J, leaving 11 bases between them. This CDR3 comprises 16 residues.

The chain is built from TRBV11-2 and TRBJ1-2, with D possibly TRBD1 on 6 matching bases. The V end lost 4 bases, the J end lost 4 bases, and 16 bases lay between the germline ends. This CDR3 is 15 amino acids long. CDR1 is SGHAT, CDR2 FQNNGV, per germline. The CDR3 is CASSSSGAQVYGYTF. The CDR3 nucleotides are TGTGCCAGCAGCTCGTCAGGGGCCCAAGTCTATGGCTACACCTTC.

This clone was observed once. This rearrangement joins TRBV5-5 to TRBJ1-3; perhaps TRBD1 as D (5 bases). V was shortened by 4 bases and J by 2 bases, with 16 bases between the two germline ends. From germline, CDR1 is SGHKS and CDR2 YYEKEE (reference sequence). CDR3 size: 16 residues. CDR3 protein: CASSPAAGTAGNTIYF. CDR3 bases: TGTGCCAGCAGCCCGGCTGCCGGGACTGCTGGAAACACCATATATTTT.

The rearrangement links TRBV5-5 to TRBJ1-5; D might be TRBD1 (6 bases). Trimming left V 4 bases short and J 1 base short, with 15 bases between. The CDR3 consists of 16 residues. Germline assignment: CDR1 SGHKS and CDR2 YYEKEE (reference sequence). CDR3: CASSPSSQGSNQPQHF. The CDR3 region has the DNA TGTGCCAGCAGCCCCTCTTCTCAGGGGAGCAATCAGCCCCAGCATTTT.